This T cell receptor (beta chain) was profiled in a study of beta chain features in type 1 diabetes. Between the trimmed V and J ends, which lost 2 bases and 4 bases, there was a span of 9 bases. The germline gives CDR1 MDHEN, CDR2 SYDVKM. This CDR3 is built from 13 residues. Overall study results and limits: Lower insertion and higher deletion counts appeared at VDJ junctions in type 1 diabetes patients. Moderate but significant shortening of TCRB CDR3s was recorded in all four CD4+ subsets from Type 1 diabetes patients.

The authors sorted CD4+ naive, central memory, regulatory and stem cell-like memory cells via CD45RO/CCR7/CD25/CD127/CD95/CD27. All of the sorted populations showed purity greater than 95%. This clone has only a few counts. Its antigen is not identified. Isolated RNA was reverse transcribed in full, so expressed TCRB transcripts were sequenced. Generated by immunoSEQ multiplex PCR, the TCRdb table keeps only in-frame clones and is missing some. The top ten hold around 0.016% of the sample, which has about 270,000 clones, more than 13% seen once. This chain connects TRBV28 to TRBJ2-7; D call uncertain. This receptor was identified in a man aged 30 to 45 with type 1 diabetes. Material for sequencing was naive CD4+ T cells from blood. The CDR3 loop is CASSLIAGYEQYF. The CDR3 nucleotides read TGTGCCAGCAGTTTAATCGCCGGGTACGAGCAGTACTTC. Combining the CDR3 with reference TRBV28 and TRBJ2-7 gives the whole variable domain DVKVTQSSRYLVKRTGEKVFLECVQDMDHENMFWYRQDPGLGLRLIYFSYDVKMKEKGDIPEGYSVSREKKERFSLILESASTNQTSMYLCASSLIAGYEQYFGPGTRLTVT.